This T cell receptor (beta chain) originates from a study of OX40 agonist ivuxolimab in advanced cancers. Data came from immunoSEQ multiplex PCR; TCRdb stores just in-frame clones and leaves some out. Of roughly 70,000 clones listed, about 88% are singletons. The CDR3 is 15 residues long. V lost 0 bases, J lost 3 bases, and 10 bases lay in between. Per the germline V gene, CDR1 is SGHRS and CDR2 is YFSETQ. General study findings and limits: At doses 0.1 to 3.0 mg/kg, CD4+ and CD8+ clones expanded.

As concerns this clone: As yet, its antigen is unknown.

The receptor comes from an adult with an advanced solid tumor such as melanoma, head and neck, liver or kidney cancer. Sequenced material: CD4+ or CD8+ T cells sorted from blood, taken in a trial of the OX40 agonist ivuxolimab. J is TRBJ2-1 and V is TRBV5-1; maybe TRBD1 (6 bases). The CDR3 coding sequence is TGCGCCAGCAGCTTGGATCCCAGGGGCTACAATGAGCAGTTCTTC. It codes for CASSLDPRGYNEQFF.